One sample yielded the 14 T cell receptor beta chains listed below, sequenced in a study of T cell repertoires in cytomegalovirus infection. TCRdb redid the calling of the reads with MiXCR, one entry per CDR3 protein. The sample records roughly 760,000 distinct CDR3 sequences, 35% to 40% being singletons. Sequenced input: PBMCs. The receptors come from a human donor in good health (CMV status not recorded). Some clones in this sample may be carry-over from other donors' samples.

Remarks on this clonotype: This may be a read error: a much more frequent sequence differs by one nucleotide. The rearrangement uses TRBV12-5 and TRBJ1-1; D is possibly TRBD1 (6 bases). Germline assignment: CDR1 LGHNT and CDR2 FRNRAP. This CDR3 is built from 13 residues. CDR3 protein: CSSGPTGSTEAFF. CDR3 in DNA: TGTTCTAGTGGCCCCACAGGGTCAACTGAAGCTTTCTTT.

This clonotype has more than one count but fewer than ten. V gene TRBV28 combines with J gene TRBJ1-2, with 8 bases aligning to TRBD1. The CDR3 has 15 amino acids. Looked up from germline, CDR1 is MDHEN and CDR2 is SYDVKM. Trimming cost V 3 bases and J 5 bases; bases outside gene matches: 8. CDR3 loop: CASSLIPRGLYGYTF. Here the CDR3 DNA reads TGTGCCAGCAGTTTGATCCCCAGGGGGCTATATGGCTACACCTTC.

J is TRBJ2-2 and V is TRBV29-1, with D tentatively TRBD1 (6 bases). V lost 6 bases, J lost 6 bases, and 14 bases lay in between. CDR1 SQVTM and CDR2 ANQGSEA come from the germline V gene. The length of the CDR3 is 13 residues. CDR3 residues: CSVLRGIAGELFF. The DNA for the CDR3 is TGCAGCGTCCTCAGGGGTATCGCCGGGGAGCTGTTTTTT.

This clonotype was recorded at least ten times. CDR3 bases: TGTGCCAGCAGCTTAGGGACTAGCGGGAGGGTCGAGCAGTACTTC. It translates to CASSLGTSGRVEQYF. The chain couples TRBV7-2 to TRBJ2-7, with 15 bases matching TRBD2. This CDR3 comprises 15 residues. V dropped 1 base and J dropped 6; count of bases not matched to a gene: 1. Germline V gene lookup returns CDR1 SGHTA and CDR2 FQGNSA.

This clonotype has a handful of counts. The chain carries TRBV12-3 or TRBV12-4 and TRBJ2-1; tentative D call: TRBD1 (6 bases). This CDR3 has 17 residues. Trimming stripped 1 base from V and 1 base from J, with 14 bases between. As DNA, the CDR3 is TGTGCCAGCAGTTTAGTGGTGGGGGCGCGTTCCTACAATGAGCAGTTCTTC. Protein: CASSLVVGARSYNEQFF.

V usage is TRBV27 and J usage is TRBJ2-1; D perhaps matches TRBD2 (5 bases). V gave up 1 base and J gave up 2 bases, with 12 bases separating them. Germline V gene sequence: CDR1 MNHEY, CDR2 SMNVEV (reference sequence). The CDR3 sequence is 16 residues long. CDR3 region: CASSLFSDFAYNEQFF. The CDR3 region has the DNA TGTGCCAGCAGTTTATTTTCGGACTTTGCCTACAATGAGCAGTTCTTC.

This clonotype was counted only a few times. This sequence joins TRBV7-2 and TRBJ2-6, with a weak D call TRBD2 (5 bases). This CDR3 comprises 17 residues. V was clipped by 3 bases and J by 0 bases, with 12 bases between them. Per germline, CDR1 SGHTA and CDR2 FQGNSA. The CDR3 loop reads CASSFPLGVSGANVLTF. CDR3 DNA: TGTGCCAGCAGCTTCCCCCTCGGGGTCTCTGGGGCCAACGTCCTGACTTTC.

This clonotype has at least ten counts. This rearrangement joins TRBV7-2 to TRBJ2-2; TRBD2 is a possible D gene (6 bases). This CDR3 contains 16 residues. Germline CDR1 reads SGHTA; CDR2 reads FQGNSA. The ends were cut back, 5 bases at V and 2 bases at J, with 15 bases in the middle. Here the CDR3 reads CASSRGGTLNTGELFF. The CDR3 coding sequence is TGTGCCAGCAGCCGAGGCGGGACTCTTAACACCGGGGAGCTGTTTTTT. Full variable domain (remainder filled in from reference TRBV7-2 and TRBJ2-2): GAGVSQSPSNKVTEKGKDVELRCDPISGHTALYWYRQSLGQGLEFLIYFQGNSAPDKSGLPSDRFSAERTGGSVSTLTIQRTQQEDSAVYLCASSRGGTLNTGELFFGEGSRLTVL.

This clonotype has more than one count but fewer than ten. V gene TRBV7-9 combines with J gene TRBJ1-5; D unresolved. The CDR3 sequence is 17 residues long. V was shortened by 2 bases and J by 3 bases, with 17 bases between the two germline ends. Germline CDR1 reads SEHNR; CDR2 reads FQNEAQ (reference sequence). CDR3 region: CASSLKSPGKPNQPQHF. Written as DNA, the CDR3 is TGTGCCAGCAGCTTAAAGTCTCCGGGAAAGCCCAATCAGCCCCAGCATTTT.

The V and J genes are TRBV6-5 and TRBJ2-1; D not certain. Germline V CDR1 and CDR2: MNHEY, SVGAGI. V gave up 7 bases and J gave up 7 bases, with 14 bases separating them. This CDR3 is 13 amino acids long. The CDR3 reads CASTSNQLNEQFF. In DNA form, the CDR3 reads TGTGCCAGCACCTCAAATCAATTGAATGAGCAGTTCTTC.

The rearrangement links TRBV7-6 to TRBJ2-1; D is uncertain. This CDR3 is built from 15 residues. Germline-derived CDR1 and CDR2 are SGHVS and FNYEAQ. V lost 5 bases to trimming and J lost 0 bases, with 11 bases between them. CDR3 DNA sequence: TGTGCCAGCAGCCTCGCAGATACCTCCTACAATGAGCAGTTCTTC. As protein: CASSLADTSYNEQFF.

The chain employs TRBV6-2 or TRBV6-3 and TRBJ1-6; possible D gene TRBD1, 6 bases. V was clipped by 2 bases and J by 7 bases, with 15 bases between them. Looked up from germline, CDR1 is MNHEY and CDR2 is SVGEGT. The length of the CDR3 is 16 residues. The CDR3 region has the DNA TGTGCCAGCAGTTACGCTGTGGACAGACGCAATTCACCCCTCCACTTT. It is translated as CASSYAVDRRNSPLHF.

The J gene is TRBJ1-1, the V gene TRBV18; D perhaps matches TRBD1 (5 bases). Trimming left V 3 bases short and J 5 bases short, with 13 bases between. The CDR3 totals 14 residues. Germline CDR1 KGHSH, CDR2 LQKENI. The CDR3 sequence: CASSPGTKGTEAFF. The CDR3 DNA follows: TGTGCCAGCTCACCGGGGACCAAAGGAACTGAAGCTTTCTTT.

The rearrangement links TRBV2 to TRBJ1-3; no firm D call. Germline V gene sequence: CDR1 SNHLY, CDR2 FYNNEI. The CDR3 spans 16 residues. The V end was cut by 7 bases, the J end by 0 bases, with 16 bases between. CDR3 sequence reads: CASTPRASFSGNTIYF. Here the CDR3 DNA reads TGTGCCAGCACGCCGAGGGCTTCTTTCTCTGGAAACACCATATATTTT. Full variable domain (rest looked up from reference TRBV2 and TRBJ1-3): EPEVTQTPSHQVTQMGQEVILRCVPISNHLYFYWYRQILGQKVEFLVSFYNNEISEKSEIFDDQFSVERPDGSNFTLKIRSTKLEDSAMYFCASTPRASFSGNTIYFGEGSWLTVV.